This T cell receptor beta chain was sequenced for a study of shared clonotypes between healthy human individuals. Study details: CD8 memory received one plate per donor, CD8 naive two, CD4 memory three and CD4 naive three. Study-level points and caveats: Among non-shared clonotypes, generation probabilities were lower than among those shared by all four donors.

Concerning this clone: Its antigen is undetermined.

CDR3 length equals 15 residues. CDR1 is SGHRS, CDR2 YFSETQ, per germline. V gave up 0 bases and J gave up 1 base, with 10 bases separating them. In the sorted-subset replicate PCRs, 200 ng DNA, around 32,000 T cell genomes, was used. Clones were read by immunoSEQ multiplex PCR, and TCRdb kept only the in-frame ones, dropping some. Here the sample spans approximately 530,000 clones, almost 97% being singletons. The chain carries TRBV5-1 and TRBJ1-1; tentatively, D is TRBD1 (5 bases). The sequenced sample was naive CD4+ T cells sorted from blood. Specified subset: CD45RA+ positively selected. The clonotype comes from a woman in her thirties in good health. CDR3 region: CASSLAGGTNTEAFF. CDR3 in DNA: TGCGCCAGCAGCTTGGCCGGGGGTACGAACACTGAAGCTTTCTTT.